The 29 T cell receptor beta chains listed next were all sequenced from one sample in a study of T cells of healthy individuals. MiXCR, run by TCRdb on the 5' RACE reads, gives a single entry per CDR3 protein. Seen here are over 95,000 distinct CDR3 sequences, approximately 18% observed once, and the top ten hold around 6.4%. The receptors derive from a human donor in good health.

The V gene is TRBV2, the J gene TRBJ1-2; tentatively, D is TRBD1 (5 bases). The CDR3 is 12 amino acids. V was pared by 5 bases and J by 4 bases, with 8 bases between. CDR1 and CDR2 from the germline V gene are SNHLY and FYNNEI. The CDR3 DNA reads TGTGCCAGCAGTCCCGGGGGCTATGGCTACACCTTC. Amino acids: CASSPGGYGYTF.

This clonotype was counted only a few times. J is TRBJ1-5 and V is TRBV28; a weak D match, TRBD1 (5 bases). V was pared by 2 bases and J by 5 bases, with 13 bases between. Germline V CDR1 and CDR2: MDHEN, SYDVKM. The CDR3 consists of 15 residues. The CDR3, as DNA: TGTGCCAGCAGTTTACGGGGTACGGGACATCAGCCCCAGCATTTT. It translates to CASSLRGTGHQPQHF.

J is TRBJ2-2 and V is TRBV6-5; the D gene could be TRBD1 or TRBD2 (5 bases each). Germline V lookup: CDR1 MNHEY, CDR2 SVGAGI. V gave up 8 bases and J gave up 3 bases, with 10 bases separating them. This CDR3 region has 13 residues. The CDR3 DNA reads as TGTGCCAGCGGCCGGGACCACACCGGGGAGCTGTTTTTT. This gives the protein CASGRDHTGELFF.

This clonotype was seen a few times. J is TRBJ2-7 and V is TRBV12-3 or TRBV12-4, with D perhaps matching TRBD1 (5 bases). With 7 bases removed from V and 3 bases from J, the gap between germline ends came to 16 bases. The CDR3 loop spans 14 amino acids. The CDR3 spells CASTLGDRNYEQYF. CDR3 in DNA: TGTGCCAGCACCTTAGGAGACAGAAACTACGAGCAGTACTTC.

This clonotype was observed at least ten times. CDR3 region: CASSAGGGSNQPQHF. The CDR3 DNA is TGTGCCAGCAGTGCGGGGGGGGGGAGCAATCAGCCCCAGCATTTT. The V and J genes are TRBV9 and TRBJ1-5; perhaps TRBD1 as D (5 bases). The CDR3 consists of 15 residues. With 5 bases removed from V and 1 base from J, the gap between germline ends came to 13 bases. The V gene's germline CDR1 is SGDLS and CDR2 YYNGEE. The whole variable domain, filled in from reference TRBV9 and TRBJ1-5, reads DSGVTQTPKHLITATGQRVTLRCSPRSGDLSVYWYQQSLDQGLQFLIQYYNGEERAKGNILERFSAQQFPDLHSELNLSSLELGDSALYFCASSAGGGSNQPQHFGDGTRLSIL.

This clonotype was recorded many times. This chain joins TRBV27 and TRBJ2-5; 11 nucleotides align to TRBD1. The germline CDR1 and CDR2 sequences are MNHEY and SMNVEV (reference sequence). The CDR3 runs to 17 residues. The V and J ends lost 2 bases and 2 bases, in that order; junction bases with no gene match: 7. In DNA, the CDR3 is TGTGCCAGCAGTTTAATTGGGGACAGGGGGGGACAAGAGACCCAGTACTTC. This encodes CASSLIGDRGGQETQYF.

This sequence joins TRBV12-3 or TRBV12-4 and TRBJ1-5; the match to TRBD1 covers 8 bases. This CDR3 has 16 amino acids. The V and J ends lost 6 bases and 6 bases, in that order; junction bases with no gene match: 13. The CDR3 DNA reads TGTGCCAGCAGCCCTAATTCCCAGGGGGCGGGTCAGCCCCAGCATTTT. It yields the protein CASSPNSQGAGQPQHF.

Only a few counts were recorded for this clonotype. The V call is TRBV20-1, the J call TRBJ2-5, with a possible D match to TRBD2 (6 bases). Germline values: CDR1 DFQATT, CDR2 SNEGSKA (reference sequence). V lost 1 base and J 4 bases, leaving 10 bases between the germline ends. The CDR3 contains 13 residues. As DNA, the CDR3 is TGCAGTGCTAGAGCGGAGGGTGGAGAGACCCAGTACTTC. Translation gives CSARAEGGETQYF.

In its sample, this clonotype was seen many times. The CDR3 sequence: CASSEQGLGNTIYF. The CDR3 coding sequence is TGTGCCAGCAGTGAACAAGGACTTGGAAACACCATATATTTT. The chain has TRBV2 and TRBJ1-3; no clear D gene. The CDR3 loop spans 14 amino acids. Germline CDR1 SNHLY, CDR2 FYNNEI. V was trimmed by 2 bases and J by 3 bases, leaving 8 bases between them.

V is TRBV7-9 and J is TRBJ2-1, with 11 bases matching TRBD2. This CDR3 has 16 amino acids. Germline V CDR1 and CDR2: SEHNR, FQNEAQ (reference sequence). J was trimmed by 4 bases and V by 3 bases; bases with no gene match: 5. CDR3 protein: CASSFSGGASYNEQFF. The CDR3 bases are TGTGCCAGCAGCTTTAGCGGGGGGGCCTCGTACAATGAGCAGTTCTTC.

This clonotype was seen a handful of times. The chain carries TRBV4-1 and TRBJ2-1, with D possibly being TRBD2 (6 bases). Per germline, CDR1 MGHRA and CDR2 YSYEKL. The V end was cut by 1 base, the J end by 0 bases, with 7 bases between. The CDR3 covers 15 residues. CDR3: CASSQGRGSYNEQFF. The CDR3 nucleotides read TGCGCCAGCAGCCAAGGGCGGGGCTCCTACAATGAGCAGTTCTTC.

The chain uses TRBV6-6 and TRBJ2-7; either TRBD1 or TRBD2 may fit D (6 bases each). There are 14 residues in the CDR3. Looked up from germline, CDR1 is MNHNY and CDR2 is SVGAGI (reference sequence). Trimming left V 6 bases short and J 2 bases short, with 14 bases between. CDR3 nucleotides: TGTGCCAGCAGCCCCTCGGGGGCTACCTACGAGCAGTACTTC. It encodes CASSPSGATYEQYF.

There are a few counts of this clonotype. The chain couples TRBV10-3 to TRBJ1-1; D unresolved. The CDR3 consists of 16 residues. Trimming stripped 6 bases from V and 0 bases from J, with 17 bases between. The germline gives CDR1 ENHRY, CDR2 SYGVKD. The CDR3 nucleotides read TGTGCCATCAGCGCTCGACGGGCATTTTTGAACACTGAAGCTTTCTTT. Translation: CAISARRAFLNTEAFF.

This clonotype was observed a few times. The chain links TRBV6-2 or TRBV6-3 to TRBJ2-7, with 8 bases matching TRBD1. The V and J ends lost 7 bases and 0 bases, in that order; junction bases with no gene match: 11. The CDR3 is 16 residues long. Looked up from germline, CDR1 is MNHEY and CDR2 is SVGEGT. The CDR3 nucleotides read TGTGCCAGCACCGGGACAGGAGAACTAAGCTCCTACGAGCAGTACTTC. Amino acid sequence: CASTGTGELSSYEQYF.

This clonotype has a count of ten or more. The chain is built from TRBV7-8 and TRBJ2-6; the D is unclear. The germline CDR1 and CDR2 sequences are SGHVS and FQNEAQ. The CDR3 contains 15 residues. Trimming stripped 0 bases from V and 0 bases from J, with 3 bases between. CDR3: CASSLAHSGANVLTF. CDR3 nucleotide sequence: TGTGCCAGCAGCTTAGCGCACTCTGGGGCCAACGTCCTGACTTTC.

This chain links TRBV2 with TRBJ2-5; 9 bases line up with TRBD1. The CDR3 contains 14 residues. The germline V gene encodes CDR1 SNHLY and CDR2 FYNNEI. The trim removed 4 bases at V and 3 bases at J, leaving 3 bases unmatched. CDR3 DNA sequence: TGTGCCAGCAGTGCTCGGACAGGGGAAGAGACCCAGTACTTC. This gives the protein CASSARTGEETQYF.

This clonotype was observed a handful of times. The chain has TRBV28 and TRBJ1-1; 8 nucleotides match TRBD1. The trim removed 1 base at V and 0 bases at J, leaving 4 bases unmatched. This CDR3 has 16 amino acids. The V gene's germline CDR1 is MDHEN and CDR2 SYDVKM. CDR3 DNA: TGTGCCAGCAGTTTATTTTGGACAGGGATGAACACTGAAGCTTTCTTT. Protein: CASSLFWTGMNTEAFF. Filled out from reference TRBV28 and TRBJ1-1, the complete variable domain reads DVKVTQSSRYLVKRTGEKVFLECVQDMDHENMFWYRQDPGLGLRLIYFSYDVKMKEKGDIPEGYSVSREKKERFSLILESASTNQTSMYLCASSLFWTGMNTEAFFGQGTRLTVV.

In the case of this clonotype: A much larger clone lies a single base off, so this may be a read error. This rearrangement joins TRBV18 to TRBJ1-2; 8 bases map to TRBD1. The CDR3 loop spans 17 amino acids. Per germline, CDR1 KGHSH and CDR2 LQKENI. The CDR3 DNA sequence: TGTGCCAGCTCACCGATGGGACAGGCGTCACCAGACTATGACTACACCTTC. It translates to CASSPMGQASPDYDYTF.

The chain links TRBV5-6 to TRBJ2-3, with a tentative D call TRBD2 (5 bases). V lost 4 bases and J lost 1, with 13 bases in between. The CDR3 runs to 15 residues. Per the germline V gene, CDR1 is SGHDT and CDR2 is YYEEEE. In DNA, the CDR3 is TGTGCCAGCAGCACCTCTAGCATCGGCACAGATACGCAGTATTTT. Amino acid sequence: CASSTSSIGTDTQYF. The complete variable domain, with remaining parts taken from reference TRBV5-6 and TRBJ2-3, reads DAGVTQSPTHLIKTRGQQVTLRCSPKSGHDTVSWYQQALGQGPQFIFQYYEEEERQRGNFPDRFSGHQFPNYSSELNVNALLLGDSALYLCASSTSSIGTDTQYFGPGTRLTVL.

This chain connects TRBV28 to TRBJ2-2; 7 nucleotides align to TRBD2. Germline lookup yields CDR1 MDHEN and CDR2 SYDVKM. The CDR3 sequence is 18 residues long. V shed 5 bases, J shed 0 bases, and the junction held 12 bases outside the gene matches. The CDR3 DNA follows: TGTGCCAGCAGTCCCGGGAGGTTGTATAGAGCGAACACCGGGGAGCTGTTTTTT. Translated, it gives CASSPGRLYRANTGELFF.

The chain carries TRBV20-1 and TRBJ2-5; 7 bases line up with TRBD1. This CDR3 is 17 amino acids long. The junction had 13 bases not matched to a gene; V was cut back by 3 bases and J by 0 bases. Germline V gene lookup returns CDR1 DFQATT and CDR2 SNEGSKA (reference sequence). In nucleotides, the CDR3 is TGCAGTGCTAGTACGCCTCAACGGACAGGAGACCAAGAGACCCAGTACTTC. Its protein product is CSASTPQRTGDQETQYF.

This clonotype came up many times. The V and J genes are TRBV7-8 and TRBJ1-1; D is possibly TRBD1 (5 bases). V gave up 8 bases and J gave up 4 bases, with 14 bases separating them. Germline V gives CDR1 SGHVS, CDR2 FQNEAQ. CDR3 size: 13 residues. The DNA for the CDR3 is TGTGCCAGCTCGGCTACTGGGGGCACTGAAGCTTTCTTT. Protein product: CASSATGGTEAFF. The full variable domain, its missing parts supplied by reference TRBV7-8 and TRBJ1-1, is GAGVSQSPRYKVAKRGQDVALRCDPISGHVSLFWYQQALGQGPEFLTYFQNEAQLDKSGLPSDRFFAERPEGSVSTLKIQRTQQEDSAVYLCASSATGGTEAFFGQGTRLTVV.

This clonotype was seen a handful of times. The V gene is TRBV29-1, the J gene TRBJ1-2, with a tentative D call TRBD1 (5 bases). CDR3 length: 12 amino acids. The germline CDR1 and CDR2 sequences are SQVTM and ANQGSEA. The V end lost 3 bases, the J end lost 2 bases, and 7 bases lay between the germline ends. In DNA form, the CDR3 reads TGCAGCGTTGAGAAGGGGAACTATGGCTACACCTTC. Its protein is CSVEKGNYGYTF.

This clonotype has more than one count but fewer than ten. The chain joins TRBV7-2 to TRBJ2-3; the D gene is possibly TRBD1 (6 bases). CDR1 SGHTA and CDR2 FQGNSA come from the germline V gene. The CDR3 runs 17 residues. The V end lost 2 bases, the J end lost 3 bases, and 18 bases lay between the germline ends. The CDR3 loop reads CASSLKNRVWVTDTQYF. The CDR3 DNA reads TGTGCCAGCAGCTTAAAAAACAGGGTTTGGGTGACAGATACGCAGTATTTT.

This clonotype was counted between two and nine times. The gene calls are TRBV20-1 and TRBJ2-5, with 10 bases fitting TRBD2. Germline loops: CDR1 DFQATT, CDR2 SNEGSKA (reference sequence). The CDR3 runs to 15 residues. Losses at the gene ends were 1 base for V and 6 bases for J; bases not matched to a gene: 8. As DNA, the CDR3 is TGCAGTGCTAGAGGGCTAGCGGGAGTTTTGAAGACCCAGTACTTC. Translating gives CSARGLAGVLKTQYF.

This rearrangement joins TRBV12-3 or TRBV12-4 to TRBJ2-7; no clear D gene. V lost 3 bases to trimming and J lost 2 bases, with 14 bases between them. The CDR3 consists of 15 residues. CDR3 nucleotide sequence: TGTGCCAGCAGTTTCTCATTCGGGCCCACCTACGAGCAGTACTTC. Its protein product is CASSFSFGPTYEQYF.

The genes are TRBV9 and TRBJ1-1; D is perhaps TRBD1 (6 bases). The CDR3 extends over 15 amino acids. Germline V gene data show CDR1 as SGDLS and CDR2 as YYNGEE. Deletions cut 4 bases from V and 1 base from J, with 14 bases between. The CDR3 sequence is CASSSRGNENTEAFF. For the CDR3, the DNA is TGTGCCAGCAGCTCGAGGGGGAACGAGAACACTGAAGCTTTCTTT.

Only a few counts were recorded for this clonotype. The chain combines TRBV5-1 with TRBJ2-3; D gene ambiguous. CDR3 length equals 16 residues. V lost 0 bases and J 2 bases, leaving 13 bases between the germline ends. From germline, CDR1 is SGHRS and CDR2 YFSETQ. CDR3 nucleotide sequence: TGCGCCAGCAGCTTGGGGTCCGCACATACCACAGATACGCAGTATTTT. Its protein is CASSLGSAHTTDTQYF.

The chain joins TRBV3-1 to TRBJ2-1, with a possible D match to TRBD2 (6 bases). V lost 0 bases and J lost 3, with 12 bases in between. From germline, CDR1 is LGHDT and CDR2 YNNKEL (reference sequence). This CDR3 has 16 residues. CDR3 nucleotide sequence: TGTGCCAGCAGCCAAGACAGGAGGGCCCTCTACAATGAGCAGTTCTTC. As protein: CASSQDRRALYNEQFF.